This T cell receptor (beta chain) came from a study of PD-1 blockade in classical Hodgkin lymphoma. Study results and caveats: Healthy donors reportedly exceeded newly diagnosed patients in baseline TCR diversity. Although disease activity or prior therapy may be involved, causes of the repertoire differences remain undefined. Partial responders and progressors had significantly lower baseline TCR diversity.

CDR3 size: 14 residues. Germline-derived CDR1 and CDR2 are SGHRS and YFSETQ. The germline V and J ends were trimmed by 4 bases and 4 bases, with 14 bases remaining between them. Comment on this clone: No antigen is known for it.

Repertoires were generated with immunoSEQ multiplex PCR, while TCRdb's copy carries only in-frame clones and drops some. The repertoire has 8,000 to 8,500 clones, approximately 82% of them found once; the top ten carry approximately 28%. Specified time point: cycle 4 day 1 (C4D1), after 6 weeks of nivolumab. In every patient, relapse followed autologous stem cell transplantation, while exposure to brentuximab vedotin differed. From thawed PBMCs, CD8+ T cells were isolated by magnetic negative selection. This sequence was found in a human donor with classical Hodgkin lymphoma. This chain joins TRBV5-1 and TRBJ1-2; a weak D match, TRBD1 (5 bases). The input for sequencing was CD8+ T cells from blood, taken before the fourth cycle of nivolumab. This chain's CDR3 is CASSKTTESYGYTF. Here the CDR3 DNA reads TGCGCCAGCAGCAAAACGACAGAAAGCTATGGCTACACCTTC. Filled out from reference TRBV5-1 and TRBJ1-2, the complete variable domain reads KAGVTQTPRYLIKTRGQQVTLSCSPISGHRSVSWYQQTPGQGLQFLFEYFSETQRNKGNFPGRFSGRQFSNSRSEMNVSTLELGDSALYLCASSKTTESYGYTFGSGTRLTVV.